This entry lists 29 T cell receptor beta chains sequenced from one sample in a study of CD8+CD57+ T cells in acquired aplastic anemia (dated by TCRdb to between 2017 and 2018). TCRdb names Illumina HiSeq 2000 as the instrument used. Genomic DNA was used as template for profiling of TCR beta VDJ combinations and CDR3 sequences. In-frame beta chains were kept once TCRdb had trimmed the public reads at Q25 with fastp and called clones with MiXCR. Under each unique CDR3 protein, matching rows form one entry showing the most common genes and DNA. The sample table lists roughly 420,000 distinct CDR3 sequences, 65% to 80% of them with a count of one. 3% to 5% of the sample comes from the top ten. Source material: sorted CD4+, CD8+, or CD8+CD57+ T cells (not recorded which) from PBMCs. These receptor sequences come from a human donor in good health, serving as a control.

The chain carries TRBV5-1 and TRBJ2-7; D uncertain. V lost 4 bases to trimming and J lost 8 bases, with 13 bases between them. The CDR3 has 12 residues. Germline lookup yields CDR1 SGHRS and CDR2 YFSETQ. CDR3 coding DNA: TGCGCCAGCAGCGCAAATAATGAAAAGCAGTACTTC. Protein sequence: CASSANNEKQYF.

The chain links TRBV20-1 to TRBJ2-7, with TRBD1 as a possible D gene (6 bases). This CDR3 comprises 13 residues. Germline values: CDR1 DFQATT, CDR2 SNEGSKA (reference sequence). V was pared by 2 bases and J by 8 bases, with 16 bases between. The CDR3, as DNA: TGCAGTGCTAGAACCGTCAAGGGGGACAAGCAGTACTTC. It is translated as CSARTVKGDKQYF.

Concerning this clonotype: Given a much more abundant clone one base away, this may be a read error. The genes are TRBV3-1 and TRBJ2-2; no clear D gene. Looked up from germline, CDR1 is LGHDT and CDR2 is YNNKEL (reference sequence). This CDR3 is 14 amino acids long. CDR3 DNA: TGTGCCAGCAGCCAGTTCCACAACACCGAGGAGCTGTTTTTT. Amino acids: CASSQFHNTEELFF.

This clonotype was found many times. This chain joins TRBV7-2 and TRBJ2-5; possibly TRBD2 for D (6 bases). The V gene lost 3 bases and the J gene lost 5 bases, with 10 bases spanning the gap. Germline CDR1 is SGHTA and CDR2 is FQGNSA. The CDR3 has 13 amino acids. This CDR3 is CASSFGGEETQYF. DNA for the CDR3: TGTGCCAGCAGCTTTGGCGGGGAGGAGACCCAGTACTTC.

V is TRBV10-1 and J is TRBJ1-1, with D unclear. CDR1 and CDR2 (germline): WNHNN, SYGVQD (reference sequence). Between the trimmed V and J ends, which lost 9 bases and 8 bases, there was a span of 4 bases. The CDR3 sequence is 8 residues long. CDR3 nucleotides: TGCGCCAGGTTGGAAGCTTTCTTT. Protein sequence: CARLEAFF.

This clonotype was seen repeatedly, ten times or more. The chain uses TRBV4-3 and TRBJ2-7, with 7 positions matching TRBD1. CDR1 LGHNA and CDR2 YSLEER come from the germline V gene. V lost 6 bases, J lost 2 bases, and 16 bases stayed unmatched. This CDR3 contains 17 residues. CDR3 sequence reads: CASSHRAIGTVPYEQYF. As DNA, the CDR3 is TGCGCCAGCAGTCACAGGGCCATCGGGACAGTACCCTACGAGCAGTACTTC.

The chain employs TRBV5-1 and TRBJ1-2; 7 bases fit TRBD1. The germline V gene has CDR1 SGHRS and CDR2 YFSETQ. After removal of 5 bases from V and 6 bases from J, the junction contained 13 bases not matched to a gene. The CDR3 spans 15 residues. The CDR3 DNA follows: TGCGCCAGCAGTCGCGCCGCGACAGGGACAGATGGCTACACCTTC. It encodes CASSRAATGTDGYTF.

For this clonotype: This CDR3 is missing its conserved last phenylalanine or tryptophan, likely due to a read error. The chain has TRBV7-3 and TRBJ2-3, with D perhaps TRBD1 or TRBD2 (5 bases each). Germline values: CDR1 SGHTA, CDR2 FQGTGA. The CDR3 consists of 13 residues. V lost 5 bases and J lost 8, with 14 bases in between. The CDR3 is CASSDGAMPTQYI. Written as DNA, the CDR3 is TGTGCCAGCAGCGACGGGGCGATGCCTACGCAGTATATT.

The chain has TRBV30 and TRBJ1-4; D call uncertain. The germline gives CDR1 GTSNPN, CDR2 SVGIG (reference sequence). The CDR3 is 15 amino acids. Trimming left V 3 bases short and J 3 bases short, with 14 bases between. The CDR3 nucleotides read TGTGCCTGGAGCGGCTCGGGGTCGGCTAATGAAAAACTGTTTTTT. This gives the protein CAWSGSGSANEKLFF.

The chain is built from TRBV29-1 and TRBJ1-1; TRBD1 agrees at 7 bases. The CDR3 has 12 residues. J gave up 11 bases and V 7 bases, and 13 bases lay outside the gene matches. CDR1 and CDR2 from the germline V gene are SQVTM and ANQGSEA. In nucleotides, the CDR3 is TGCAGCGCCCTGAGACAGGGAGGCGAGGCTTTCTTT. It encodes CSALRQGGEAFF.

This clonotype has a count of ten or more. V is TRBV6-2 or TRBV6-3 and J is TRBJ2-2, with D hard to call. This CDR3 is 18 amino acids long. The ends were cut back, 2 bases at V and 1 base at J, with 17 bases in the middle. Germline V lookup: CDR1 MNHEY, CDR2 SVGEGT. The CDR3: CASSYRLPPILNTGELFF. As DNA, the CDR3 is TGTGCCAGCAGTTACAGGTTACCTCCGATTCTGAACACCGGGGAGCTGTTTTTT.

This sequence joins TRBV20-1 and TRBJ2-3; either TRBD1 or TRBD2 may supply D (6 bases each). The CDR3 is 14 residues long. From germline, CDR1 is DFQATT and CDR2 SNEGSKA (reference sequence). Trimming removed 2 bases from V and 7 bases from J, with 16 bases in between. The CDR3 here is CSARPLGGTHTQYF. The CDR3 DNA is TGCAGTGCTAGACCATTAGGCGGGACACATACGCAGTATTTT.

The chain uses TRBV5-1 and TRBJ2-7; TRBD1 might be the D (6 bases). This CDR3 is built from 14 residues. Trimming left V 4 bases short and J 2 bases short, with 13 bases between. The germline V gene has CDR1 SGHRS and CDR2 YFSETQ. The CDR3 bases are TGCGCCAGCAGCGCCGGACAGAACACCTACGAGCAGTACTTC. It codes for CASSAGQNTYEQYF.

This clonotype was recorded at least ten times. The chain has TRBV10-3 and TRBJ2-5, with TRBD2 matching over 7 bases. CDR1 and CDR2 (germline): ENHRY, SYGVKD. This CDR3 contains 13 residues. J lost 2 bases, V lost 9 bases, and 6 bases had no gene match. CDR3 protein: CAIASGEQETQYF. The CDR3 coding sequence is TGTGCCATAGCTAGCGGAGAACAAGAGACCCAGTACTTC.

V and J are TRBV2 and TRBJ2-5; D might be TRBD1 or TRBD2, each matching 6 bases. The CDR3 has 16 amino acids. The ends were cut back, 3 bases at V and 5 bases at J, with 19 bases in the middle. Germline CDR1 is SNHLY and CDR2 is FYNNEI. This chain's CDR3 is CASSDPGGGGRETQYF. CDR3 in DNA: TGTGCCAGCAGTGACCCAGGAGGAGGGGGTAGGGAGACCCAGTACTTC.

On this clonotype: Since the CDR3 does not end with the conserved phenylalanine or tryptophan, this likely comes from a read error. The limits of the CDR3 on the DNA are not certain, so only TCRdb's listed CDR3 is given. The V gene is TRBV9, the J gene TRBJ2-1; TRBD2 was called by the table and not checked on the DNA. The CDR3 contains 13 residues when both ends are counted. The germline CDR1 and CDR2 sequences are SGDLS and YYNGEE. This chain's CDR3 is CASSVGSLVLRAV.

This clonotype was picked up many times. The rearrangement uses TRBV6-1 and TRBJ1-5; 8 bases agree with TRBD1. CDR1 and CDR2 (germline): MNHNS, SASEGT. J was trimmed by 1 base and V by 3 bases; bases with no gene match: 8. The CDR3 totals 17 residues. CDR3 amino acids: CASSEGLTGESNQPQHF. The CDR3 DNA is TGTGCCAGCAGTGAGGGGCTGACAGGGGAAAGCAATCAGCCCCAGCATTTT.

The chain couples TRBV7-2 to TRBJ1-2, with D unresolved. The ends were cut back, 5 bases at V and 8 bases at J, with 15 bases in the middle. The CDR3 length is 13 residues. CDR1 SGHTA and CDR2 FQGNSA come from the germline V gene. DNA of the CDR3: TGTGCCAGCAGCGTATCCCCCGGTAACGGCTACACCTTC. This encodes CASSVSPGNGYTF.

The V gene is TRBV20-1, the J gene TRBJ1-4; tentatively, D is TRBD1 (5 bases). CDR1 and CDR2 from the germline V gene are DFQATT and SNEGSKA (reference sequence). The CDR3 length is 12 residues. Between the trimmed V and J ends, which lost 3 bases and 8 bases, there was a span of 10 bases. CDR3 in amino acids: CSASGGGEKLFF. In DNA, the CDR3 is TGCAGTGCTAGCGGGGGTGGCGAAAAACTGTTTTTT.

The chain uses TRBV2 and TRBJ2-1; D is possibly TRBD1 (5 bases). The CDR3 sequence is 14 residues long. The V and J ends lost 10 bases and 2 bases respectively, with 15 bases between them. CDR1 and CDR2 from the germline V gene are SNHLY and FYNNEI. In DNA form, the CDR3 reads TGTGCCATCTCGATCCTACAGGCCTACAATGAGCAGTTCTTC. This gives the protein CAISILQAYNEQFF.

Points on this clonotype: At one boundary the junction diverges from the germline segment, which might be a read error. The rearrangement links TRBV10-2 to TRBJ1-2; D not resolved. CDR1 and CDR2 (germline): WSHSY, SAAADI. The CDR3 contains 13 residues. The CDR3, as DNA: TGCGCCAGCAGTGACATGCCTAACTGTGGCTGCACCTTC. Amino acid sequence: CASSDMPNCGCTF.

This clonotype was recorded many times. The chain employs TRBV4-2 and TRBJ2-7; D remains ambiguous. The V gene's germline CDR1 is LGHNA and CDR2 YNFKEQ. The CDR3 runs 14 residues. V lost 1 base, J lost 2 bases, and 9 bases lay in between. The CDR3 sequence is CASSQARATYEQYF. CDR3 DNA sequence: TGTGCCAGCAGCCAAGCAAGGGCCACCTACGAGCAGTACTTC.

This chain links TRBV5-1 with TRBJ1-3, with TRBD1 as a possible D gene (6 bases). The CDR3 covers 15 residues. The V end lost 4 bases, the J end lost 6 bases, and 17 bases lay between the germline ends. CDR1 is SGHRS, CDR2 YFSETQ, per germline. CDR3 nucleotides: TGCGCCAGCAGCCGGGCACTAGCGGGGGCAAACACCATATATTTT. Its translation is CASSRALAGANTIYF.

V gene TRBV9 combines with J gene TRBJ1-6; D remains ambiguous. The CDR3 loop spans 15 amino acids. Trimming took 0 bases from V and 17 from J, leaving 21 bases between them. Germline-derived CDR1 and CDR2 are SGDLS and YYNGEE. CDR3 bases: TGTGCCAGCAGCGTAGTGGGCAGGTCAGCTCTGGAAATCCACTTT. It yields the protein CASSVVGRSALEIHF.

This clonotype occurred many times. The J gene is TRBJ1-4, the V gene TRBV5-1; a weak D match, TRBD1 (6 bases). Germline V CDR1 and CDR2: SGHRS, YFSETQ. This CDR3 contains 15 residues. V was trimmed by 4 bases and J by 0 bases, leaving 10 bases between them. The CDR3 nucleotides read TGCGCCAGCAGCCTTCGGACAGCAACTAATGAAAAACTGTTTTTT. Translated: CASSLRTATNEKLFF.

This clonotype showed up many times. CDR3 sequence reads: CASTVGTGRSPLHF. The CDR3 DNA is TGTGCCAGCACGGTCGGGACAGGGAGATCACCCCTCCACTTT. The chain is built from TRBV2 and TRBJ1-6; 9 bases are a match to TRBD1. Germline CDR1 reads SNHLY; CDR2 reads FYNNEI. V shed 7 bases, J shed 10 bases, and the junction held 8 bases outside the gene matches. The CDR3 runs to 14 residues. The variable domain in full, completed from reference TRBV2 and TRBJ1-6, reads EPEVTQTPSHQVTQMGQEVILRCVPISNHLYFYWYRQILGQKVEFLVSFYNNEISEKSEIFDDQFSVERPDGSNFTLKIRSTKLEDSAMYFCASTVGTGRSPLHFGNGTRLTVT.

This chain uses TRBV7-2 with TRBJ1-3; D is unclear. The length of the CDR3 is 14 residues. Germline CDR1 reads SGHTA; CDR2 reads FQGNSA. V was cut by 5 bases and J by 7 bases, with 15 bases left in between. CDR3 sequence (DNA): TGTGCCAGCAGCGCCGCACGGACGGGGAACACCATATATTTT. Encoded protein: CASSAARTGNTIYF.

This clonotype was picked up one time. V is TRBV20-1 and J is TRBJ2-1, with a tentative D call TRBD1 (5 bases). Trimming took off 3 bases at V and 8 bases at J, with 17 bases between the two ends. This CDR3 region has 14 residues. From germline, CDR1 is DFQATT and CDR2 SNEGSKA (reference sequence). The CDR3 reads CSASALRASYEQFF. Here the CDR3 DNA reads TGCAGTGCTAGCGCGCTCAGGGCTAGTTATGAGCAGTTCTTC.

This clonotype was picked up one time. The rearrangement joins TRBV5-1 to TRBJ1-3; D not resolved. The germline CDR1 and CDR2 sequences are SGHRS and YFSETQ. CDR3 length: 15 residues. V shed 3 bases and J shed 6 bases, with 16 bases lying between them. The CDR3 region is CASSSGAENTNTIYF. Here the CDR3 DNA reads TGCGCCAGCAGCTCCGGCGCGGAGAACACAAACACCATATATTTT. Complete variable domain (other parts from reference TRBV5-1 and TRBJ1-3): KAGVTQTPRYLIKTRGQQVTLSCSPISGHRSVSWYQQTPGQGLQFLFEYFSETQRNKGNFPGRFSGRQFSNSRSEMNVSTLELGDSALYLCASSSGAENTNTIYFGEGSWLTVV.